Below, 2 T cell receptor beta chains from the same sample are listed, as sequenced in a study of cytomegalovirus exposure and HLA in healthy donors (dated by TCRdb to about 2017). The method behind the library was the immunoSEQ multiplex PCR assay. The multiplex PCR relied on a mix of 60 forward primers for TCR Vbeta segments and 13 reverse primers for TCR Jbeta segments. Sourced from immuneACCESS, this table was stored by TCRdb with only in-frame sequences that have V and J called. A share of the clones is absent; for the studies checked, an unresolved V gene accounts for under half, and the remainder has no known explanation. Counted in this sample were around 200,000 clones; roughly 79% of them appeared once. The top ten clones comprise over 1.5% of the sample. Material: PBMCs. The receptors derive from a male donor in good health and CMV-seronegative.

V usage is TRBV29-1 and J usage is TRBJ1-1; TRBD1 aligns across 10 bases. The CDR3 runs to 11 residues. V lost 4 bases and J lost 10; bases outside the gene matches: 3. CDR1 is SQVTM and CDR2 is ANQGSEA in the germline V gene. CDR3 sequence: CSVVWDRGAFF. The DNA for the CDR3 is TGCAGCGTTGTGTGGGACAGGGGAGCTTTCTTT.

The CDR3 loop is CSKGQGKNEQFF. In nucleotides, the CDR3 is TGCAGCAAAGGGCAGGGGAAGAATGAGCAGTTCTTC. The chain carries TRBV29-1 and TRBJ2-1, with D possibly matching TRBD1 (6 bases). Germline V gene sequence: CDR1 SQVTM, CDR2 ANQGSEA. Trimming removed 8 bases at V and 7 bases at J, with 15 bases between. The CDR3 extends over 12 amino acids.